This is a list of T cell receptor beta chains from one sample in a study of OX40 agonist ivuxolimab in advanced cancers. The data were produced by immunoSEQ multiplex PCR, yet TCRdb's version contains in-frame clones alone and is incomplete. The table includes about 90,000 clones, around 85% detected once. This specimen was CD4+ or CD8+ T cells sorted from blood, taken in a trial of the OX40 agonist ivuxolimab. All receptors come from an adult with an advanced solid tumor such as melanoma, head and neck, liver or kidney cancer. CDR3s include the opening cysteine and the closing phenylalanine or tryptophan. The D gene is left open where the match is weak. The size of a clone is reported for some rows only, either as once, few or many, or as a class for expanded clones.

clone_size: few; cdr3_length: 15; v_call: TRBV6-1; j_call: TRBJ1-2; d_call: -; cdr3_nt: TGTGCCAGCAGTGAAGCGCTTATCTTAAACGGTGGCTACACCTTC; cdr3_aa: CASSEALILNGGYTF
clone_size: -; cdr3_length: 12; v_call: TRBV25-1; j_call: TRBJ2-7; d_call: -; cdr3_nt: TGTGCCAGCACGACGGCAGGCTACGAGCAGTACTTC; cdr3_aa: CASTTAGYEQYF
clone_size: -; cdr3_length: 15; v_call: TRBV6-1; j_call: TRBJ1-2; d_call: TRBD1; cdr3_nt: TGTGCCAGCAGGAACGCCGGGACAGGGTTTTGGGGCTACACCTTC; cdr3_aa: CASRNAGTGFWGYTF
clone_size: few; cdr3_length: 16; v_call: TRBV7-9; j_call: TRBJ2-3; d_call: TRBD1; cdr3_nt: TGTGCCAGCAGCTTGGGACAGCATCTGGGCACAGATACGCAGTATTTT; cdr3_aa: CASSLGQHLGTDTQYF
clone_size: -; cdr3_length: 17; v_call: TRBV7-6; j_call: TRBJ2-1; d_call: TRBD2; cdr3_nt: TGTGCCAGCAGCGGGACTAGCGGGAGGAGCTCCTACAATGAGCAGTTCTTC; cdr3_aa: CASSGTSGRSSYNEQFF
clone_size: few; cdr3_length: 15; v_call: TRBV2; j_call: TRBJ1-5; d_call: TRBD1; cdr3_nt: TGTGCCAGTCTTCGGGGGACAGGAGGGAATCAGCCCCAGCATTTT; cdr3_aa: CASLRGTGGNQPQHF
clone_size: -; cdr3_length: 16; v_call: TRBV9; j_call: TRBJ2-7; d_call: -; cdr3_nt: TGTGCCAGCAGCGTAGCCCCAGTGGGCACCCCCTACGAGCAGTACTTC; cdr3_aa: CASSVAPVGTPYEQYF
clone_size: -; cdr3_length: 14; v_call: TRBV18; j_call: TRBJ2-2; d_call: -; cdr3_nt: TGTGCCAGCTCACCGCTGACATTCACCGGGGAGCTGTTTTTT; cdr3_aa: CASSPLTFTGELFF
clone_size: -; cdr3_length: 20; v_call: TRBV28; j_call: TRBJ2-5; d_call: TRBD1; cdr3_nt: TGTGCCAGCAGTTTGAATCCGCCTTCCGGGACAGGGGCGTACCAAGAGACCCAGTACTTC; cdr3_aa: CASSLNPPSGTGAYQETQYF
clone_size: -; cdr3_length: 15; v_call: TRBV5-4; j_call: TRBJ2-7; d_call: TRBD1; cdr3_nt: TGTGCCAGCAGACCCGGACAGGGGAGCTCCTACGAGCAGTACTTC; cdr3_aa: CASRPGQGSSYEQYF
clone_size: -; cdr3_length: 13; v_call: TRBV5-1; j_call: TRBJ1-5; d_call: -; cdr3_nt: TGCGCCAGCAGCTTGGGAAACAATCAGCCCCAGCATTTT; cdr3_aa: CASSLGNNQPQHF
clone_size: -; cdr3_length: 17; v_call: TRBV11-2; j_call: TRBJ2-3; d_call: TRBD1; cdr3_nt: TGTGCCAGCAGCTTATGGGGGACAGGGGCTAGCACAGATACGCAGTATTTT; cdr3_aa: CASSLWGTGASTDTQYF
clone_size: -; cdr3_length: 11; v_call: TRBV29-1; j_call: TRBJ1-2; d_call: -; cdr3_nt: TGCAGCGCTGAACGGGACTATGGCTACACCTTC; cdr3_aa: CSAERDYGYTF
clone_size: -; cdr3_length: 15; v_call: TRBV14; j_call: TRBJ2-5; d_call: TRBD2; cdr3_nt: TGTGCCAGCAGTCCCGTGGGGGGGAGACGAGAGACCCAGTACTTC; cdr3_aa: CASSPVGGRRETQYF
clone_size: -; cdr3_length: 12; v_call: TRBV18; j_call: TRBJ2-1; d_call: TRBD2; cdr3_nt: TGTGCCAGCACCCTAGCGGGAGGGGAGCAGTTCTTC; cdr3_aa: CASTLAGGEQFF
clone_size: -; cdr3_length: 13; v_call: TRBV7-2; j_call: TRBJ1-5; d_call: TRBD1; cdr3_nt: TGTGCCAGCAGCCCGACAGGGGGTCAGCCCCAGCATTTT; cdr3_aa: CASSPTGGQPQHF
clone_size: -; cdr3_length: 14; v_call: TRBV7-9; j_call: TRBJ1-6; d_call: TRBD1; cdr3_nt: TGTGCCAGCAGCTTACAGGGGGATAATTCACCCCTCCACTTT; cdr3_aa: CASSLQGDNSPLHF
clone_size: -; cdr3_length: 15; v_call: TRBV4-1; j_call: TRBJ1-6; d_call: TRBD1; cdr3_nt: TGCGCCAGCAGCCGGCGGACAGGGGAAGGTTCACCCCTCCACTTT; cdr3_aa: CASSRRTGEGSPLHF
clone_size: once; cdr3_length: 12; v_call: TRBV5-1; j_call: TRBJ2-7; d_call: -; cdr3_nt: TGCGCCAGCAGACCGTCCACCTACGAGCAGTACTTC; cdr3_aa: CASRPSTYEQYF
clone_size: -; cdr3_length: 14; v_call: TRBV18; j_call: TRBJ1-4; d_call: -; cdr3_nt: TGTGCCAGCTCACCGACAGCCCTTAATGAAAAACTGTTTTTT; cdr3_aa: CASSPTALNEKLFF
clone_size: once; cdr3_length: 14; v_call: TRBV7-9; j_call: TRBJ2-7; d_call: TRBD2; cdr3_nt: TGTGCCAGCAACCCTAGCGGGGGGGCCTACGAGCAGTACTTC; cdr3_aa: CASNPSGGAYEQYF
clone_size: -; cdr3_length: 14; v_call: TRBV11-2; j_call: TRBJ1-4; d_call: -; cdr3_nt: TGTGCCAGCTTAAACCATGGGACGACTGAAAAACTGTTTTTT; cdr3_aa: CASLNHGTTEKLFF
clone_size: -; cdr3_length: 13; v_call: TRBV9; j_call: TRBJ1-2; d_call: TRBD1; cdr3_nt: TGTGCCAGCAGCCCTACAGGGGGCTCTGGCTACACCTTC; cdr3_aa: CASSPTGGSGYTF
clone_size: -; cdr3_length: 15; v_call: TRBV28; j_call: TRBJ2-5; d_call: TRBD2; cdr3_nt: TGTGCCAGCAGGGCTACTAGCGGGGGGGCCGGAACCCAGTACTTC; cdr3_aa: CASRATSGGAGTQYF
clone_size: -; cdr3_length: 14; v_call: TRBV12-5; j_call: TRBJ1-1; d_call: TRBD1; cdr3_nt: TGTGCTAGTGCCCAGGGGGGGGCGAACACTGAAGCTTTCTTT; cdr3_aa: CASAQGGANTEAFF
clone_size: few; cdr3_length: 14; v_call: TRBV6-4; j_call: TRBJ2-3; d_call: TRBD1; cdr3_nt: TGTGCCAGCAGTGACGGACAGGGGGCAGATACGCAGTATTTT; cdr3_aa: CASSDGQGADTQYF
clone_size: few; cdr3_length: 16; v_call: TRBV14; j_call: TRBJ2-7; d_call: TRBD1; cdr3_nt: TGTGCCAGCAGCCGAACCAGGGGACAGGGGTCCTACGAGCAGTACTTC; cdr3_aa: CASSRTRGQGSYEQYF
clone_size: -; cdr3_length: 16; v_call: TRBV15; j_call: TRBJ2-1; d_call: -; cdr3_nt: TGTGCCACCAGCAGAGATAAGGGGCTAGAGTTAAATGAGCAGTTCTTC; cdr3_aa: CATSRDKGLELNEQFF
clone_size: few; cdr3_length: 14; v_call: TRBV19; j_call: TRBJ2-2; d_call: -; cdr3_nt: TGTGCCAGTAGTATACAGGGGAACACCGGGGAGCTGTTTTTT; cdr3_aa: CASSIQGNTGELFF